Below, 18 T cell receptor beta chains from the same sample are listed, as sequenced in a study of T cells in localized non-small cell lung cancer. Only in-frame clones appear in the TCRdb table, and some are missing; sequencing was by immunoSEQ multiplex PCR. This sample has tens of thousands of clones, with approximately 85% found just once. This specimen consisted of peripheral blood, obtained before any cancer treatment. The receptors stem from a female donor older than 55 with stage I lung adenocarcinoma.

CDR3 in DNA: TGTGCCAGCAGCTTGGGGGCCTGGGACTATGGCTACACCTTC. Encoded protein: CASSLGAWDYGYTF. The chain recombines TRBV5-8 with TRBJ1-2; D unresolved. Germline V gene data show CDR1 as SGHTS and CDR2 as YDEGEE. The ends were cut back, 0 bases at V and 3 bases at J, with 9 bases in the middle. The CDR3 spans 14 residues.

V gene TRBV15 combines with J gene TRBJ2-5; D unresolved. CDR3 size: 11 residues. Germline V gene sequence: CDR1 LNHNV, CDR2 YYDKDF (reference sequence). Trimming pared 5 bases from V and 5 bases from J, leaving 6 bases between. CDR3 DNA sequence: TGTGCCACCAGCGGTTTCGAGACCCAGTACTTC. Protein: CATSGFETQYF.

In its sample, this clone was seen once. This rearrangement joins TRBV7-4 to TRBJ1-6; D is perhaps TRBD1 (5 bases). This CDR3 is built from 13 residues. Germline values: CDR1 SGHVT, CDR2 SQSDAQ. V lost 5 bases and J 6 bases, leaving 8 bases between the germline ends. The CDR3 protein is CASSRTGNSPLHF. CDR3 in DNA: TGTGCCAGCAGCCGTACAGGTAATTCACCCCTCCACTTT.

The chain is built from TRBV27 and TRBJ2-3, with 11 bases that match TRBD2. CDR1 and CDR2 (germline): MNHEY, SMNVEV (reference sequence). Unmatched junction bases numbered 10, after V lost 6 bases and J lost 2 bases. This CDR3 spans 17 amino acids. The CDR3 sequence: CASSRRTSGLITDTQYF. The CDR3 bases are TGTGCCAGCAGCCGACGGACTAGCGGGTTGATCACAGATACGCAGTATTTT.

The chain combines TRBV28 with TRBJ1-5; D is unclear. V dropped 11 bases and J dropped 6 bases, with 20 bases sitting between them. Germline-derived CDR1 and CDR2 are MDHEN and SYDVKM. This CDR3 has 14 residues. CDR3 residues: CAVRSTVVSQPQHF. The CDR3 bases are TGTGCCGTCAGGTCGACGGTAGTCTCTCAGCCCCAGCATTTT.

V gene TRBV5-6 combines with J gene TRBJ1-1; D uncertain. This CDR3 contains 14 residues. CDR1 and CDR2 (germline): SGHDT, YYEEEE. Deletions cut 0 bases from V and 6 bases from J, with 12 bases between. DNA of the CDR3: TGTGCCAGCAGCTTGGACCCCAAGTGGGCTGAAGCTTTCTTT. Its protein product is CASSLDPKWAEAFF. Filled out from reference TRBV5-6 and TRBJ1-1, the complete variable domain reads DAGVTQSPTHLIKTRGQQVTLRCSPKSGHDTVSWYQQALGQGPQFIFQYYEEEERQRGNFPDRFSGHQFPNYSSELNVNALLLGDSALYLCASSLDPKWAEAFFGQGTRLTVV.

In nucleotides, the CDR3 is TGTGCCAGCAGTCCGACGGTGGCAGGGGGACAGCCCCAGCATTTT. It codes for CASSPTVAGGQPQHF. The chain combines TRBV6-5 with TRBJ1-5; TRBD1 matches at 7 bases. This CDR3 has 15 residues. Germline assignment: CDR1 MNHEY and CDR2 SVGAGI. The V segment lost 5 bases and the J segment 7 bases; nucleotides outside the gene matches: 11.

V is TRBV18 and J is TRBJ1-2, with 7 positions matching TRBD1. The length of the CDR3 is 13 residues. Germline CDR1 and CDR2: KGHSH and LQKENI. V shed 3 bases, J shed 4 bases, and the junction held 2 bases outside the gene matches. The CDR3 is CASSPGTVYGYTF. DNA for the CDR3: TGTGCCAGCTCACCGGGGACAGTCTATGGCTACACCTTC.

Only one count was recorded for this clone. V and J are TRBV28 and TRBJ1-4; D possibly corresponds to TRBD1 (5 bases). The ends were cut back, 2 bases at V and 8 bases at J, with 12 bases in the middle. The CDR3 is 14 amino acids. Germline assignment: CDR1 MDHEN and CDR2 SYDVKM. The CDR3 nucleotides are TGTGCCAGCAGTTTAGTACAGGCGAAAGAAAAACTGTTTTTT. This gives the protein CASSLVQAKEKLFF.

This sequence joins TRBV7-6 and TRBJ2-7; maybe TRBD1 (5 bases). Trimming removed 7 bases at V and 5 bases at J, with 18 bases between. The CDR3 is 14 residues long. The V gene's germline CDR1 is SGHVS and CDR2 FNYEAQ. The CDR3 reads CASTRQPGLDEQYF. In DNA, the CDR3 is TGTGCCAGCACCCGACAACCAGGGCTCGACGAGCAGTACTTC.

The chain carries TRBV2 and TRBJ1-1; D ambiguous. The V end lost 10 bases, the J end lost 5 bases, and 20 bases lay between the germline ends. The CDR3 runs 14 residues. From germline, CDR1 is SNHLY and CDR2 FYNNEI. CDR3: CATQLTGSGTEAFF. The CDR3 coding sequence is TGTGCCACCCAGCTTACGGGATCGGGAACTGAAGCTTTCTTT.

The rearrangement joins TRBV7-2 to TRBJ2-7; 9 bases map to TRBD2. The CDR3 sequence is 17 residues long. With V trimmed by 3 bases and J by 3 bases, 12 bases remained unmatched. CDR1 is SGHTA, CDR2 FQGNSA, per germline. The CDR3: CASSLKVASGAIYEQYF. CDR3 in DNA: TGTGCCAGCAGCTTGAAGGTGGCTAGCGGGGCGATCTACGAGCAGTACTTC.

Details on this clone: Other DNA variants within this sample encode the same CDR3. The chain combines TRBV11-2 with TRBJ2-4; D is ambiguous. Germline lookup yields CDR1 SGHAT and CDR2 FQNNGV. Trimming took off 4 bases at V and 0 bases at J, with 7 bases between the two ends. This CDR3 has 14 residues. The CDR3 sequence: CASSSRLAKNIQYF. The CDR3 coding sequence is TGTGCCAGCAGCTCGCGTCTAGCCAAAAACATTCAGTACTTC.

This clone was recorded only once. The V and J genes are TRBV28 and TRBJ1-1; 8 bases match TRBD1. CDR1 MDHEN and CDR2 SYDVKM come from the germline V gene. The junction had 4 bases not matched to a gene; V was cut back by 6 bases and J by 1 base. The CDR3 has 14 amino acids. The CDR3 region has the DNA TGTGCCAGCAGACAGGGGGGGTCGAACACTGAAGCTTTCTTT. Protein sequence: CASRQGGSNTEAFF. Using reference TRBV28 and TRBJ1-1 for the parts outside the CDR3, the full variable domain is DVKVTQSSRYLVKRTGEKVFLECVQDMDHENMFWYRQDPGLGLRLIYFSYDVKMKEKGDIPEGYSVSREKKERFSLILESASTNQTSMYLCASRQGGSNTEAFFGQGTRLTVV.

The chain is built from TRBV15 and TRBJ2-4; the D gene could be TRBD1 or TRBD2 (5 bases each). Germline V CDR1 and CDR2: LNHNV, YYDKDF (reference sequence). The V gene lost 0 bases and the J gene lost 14 bases, with 23 bases spanning the gap. The CDR3 has 16 amino acids. The CDR3 region is CATSREGLGRDEVEYF. The DNA for the CDR3 is TGTGCCACCAGCAGAGAGGGGTTAGGAAGGGACGAGGTGGAGTACTTC. Full variable domain (outside the CDR3, taken from reference TRBV15 and TRBJ2-4): DAMVIQNPRYQVTQFGKPVTLSCSQTLNHNVMYWYQQKSSQAPKLLFHYYDKDFNNEADTPDNFQSRRPNTSFCFLDIRSPGLGDTAMYLCATSREGLGRDEVEYFGAGTRLSVL.

V is TRBV12-5 and J is TRBJ1-5, with D unclear. The CDR3 spans 12 residues. Trimming took off 4 bases at V and 3 bases at J, with 4 bases between the two ends. CDR1 LGHNT and CDR2 FRNRAP come from the germline V gene. The CDR3 DNA follows: TGTGCTAGTGGTTCGCACAATCAGCCCCAGCATTTT. This translates into CASGSHNQPQHF.

The chain recombines TRBV19 with TRBJ1-2; 8 nucleotides align to TRBD1. CDR3 size: 16 residues. After removal of 4 bases from V and 4 bases from J, the junction contained 11 bases not matched to a gene. Germline assignment: CDR1 LNHDA and CDR2 SQIVND (reference sequence). CDR3 sequence (DNA): TGTGCCAGTAGTAAATGGCAGGGGGCTCGAAGCTATGGCTACACCTTC. It encodes CASSKWQGARSYGYTF.

The chain recombines TRBV2 with TRBJ1-2, with TRBD1 matching over 7 bases. The CDR3 spans 12 residues. The trim removed 4 bases at V and 4 bases at J, leaving 0 bases unmatched. In germline, CDR1 is SNHLY, CDR2 FYNNEI. This CDR3 reads CASSGDSYGYTF. CDR3 coding DNA: TGTGCCAGCAGTGGGGACAGCTATGGCTACACCTTC.